This T cell receptor (beta chain) was documented in a study of blood T cell repertoires in COVID-19. Background on the study: The samples span acute and convalescent COVID-19 from the United States, Italy and Spain. The analysed material was cDNA or gDNA that came from T cells, B-cell-depleted T cells, or PBMCs.

Looked up from germline, CDR1 is LGHNA and CDR2 is YNFKEQ. Between the trimmed V and J ends, which lost 0 bases and 2 bases, there was a span of 15 bases. This CDR3 is 17 amino acids long. In the authors' methods: Estimated nucleated cell counts came from reference gene primer amplification. Repertoires were generated with immunoSEQ multiplex PCR, while TCRdb's copy carries only in-frame clones and drops some. V, J and clone size reflect that table, while D and trimming were determined from the DNA. The table records around 150,000 clones, 84% of them present only once. This clone was observed once. Sequenced input: peripheral blood. The chain has TRBV4-2 and TRBJ2-3, with D perhaps matching TRBD2 (5 bases). The receptor was isolated from a human donor in a cohort sampled during active COVID-19. The CDR3 sequence: CASSQEQQLEATDTQYF. CDR3 nucleotide sequence: TGTGCCAGCAGCCAAGAGCAACAACTGGAGGCCACAGATACGCAGTATTTT.